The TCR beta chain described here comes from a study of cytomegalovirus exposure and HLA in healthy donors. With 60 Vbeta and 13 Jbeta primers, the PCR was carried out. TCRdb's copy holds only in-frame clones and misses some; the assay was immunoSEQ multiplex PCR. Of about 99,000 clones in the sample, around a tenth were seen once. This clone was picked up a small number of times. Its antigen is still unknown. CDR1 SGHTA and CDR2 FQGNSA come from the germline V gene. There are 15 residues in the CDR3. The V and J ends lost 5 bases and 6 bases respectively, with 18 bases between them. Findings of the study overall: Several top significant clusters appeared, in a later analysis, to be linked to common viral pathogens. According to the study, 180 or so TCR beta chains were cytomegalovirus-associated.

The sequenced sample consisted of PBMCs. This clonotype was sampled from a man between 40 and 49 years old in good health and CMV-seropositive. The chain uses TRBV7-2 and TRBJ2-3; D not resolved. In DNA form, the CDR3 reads TGTGCCAGCAGCCCCTTGCGCCTACCGCGCGATACGCAGTATTTT. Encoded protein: CASSPLRLPRDTQYF.